The entry below gives a single T cell receptor beta chain sequence along with its context. Its cognate antigen is unknown. The PCR ran on 60 Vbeta and 13 Jbeta primers. The method was immunoSEQ multiplex PCR; TCRdb's version includes in-frame clones alone and lacks a portion of them. The sample shows approximately 140,000 clones, approximately 80% of them seen only once. These data originate in a study of cytomegalovirus exposure and HLA in healthy donors. Healthy bone marrow donors made up the donor group. V lost 2 bases and J lost 4; bases outside the gene matches: 4. In germline, CDR1 is SGHTA, CDR2 FQGTGA. This CDR3 comprises 15 residues. The study's findings and limits: A later analysis revealed that TCR association rates differed between HLA loci, peaking at DRB1 and bottoming out at HLA-C. There were some public TCRs occurring in many donors, but most TCR sequences were rare.

This sequence originates from a man in his late teens or twenties in good health and CMV-seronegative. The chain combines TRBV7-3 with TRBJ2-1, with 8 bases lining up with TRBD1. Sequenced: PBMCs. In DNA, the CDR3 is TGTGCCAGCAGCTTATACAGGGGGGTATACAATGAGCAGTTCTTC. Amino acid sequence: CASSLYRGVYNEQFF.